The 26 T cell receptor beta chains in this list originate from one sample, sequenced in a study of blood T cell repertoires in COVID-19 (dated by TCRdb to about 2020). Libraries were made using the immunoSEQ multiplex PCR assay. TCRdb's version of the immuneACCESS table is confined to in-frame rearrangements and falls short of the full clone set. An unresolved V gene accounts for under half of the shortfall where checked; the remainder is of unknown origin. A total of 150,000 to 200,000 clones appear in this sample, around four fifths of them only once. The ten top clones hold roughly 5.6% of the sample. Sample: PBMCs or T cells enriched from blood (not recorded which). These receptors originate from a man between 70 and 80 years old who had been exposed to COVID-19.

The rearrangement links TRBV3-1 (or the pseudogene TRBV3-2) to TRBJ1-2; unclear D gene. V was pared by 3 bases and J by 8 bases, with 13 bases between. This CDR3 has 13 amino acids. Germline V gene data show CDR1 as LGHDT and CDR2 as YNNKEL (reference sequence). This chain's CDR3 is CASSQGRAGGYTF. The CDR3 nucleotides are TGTGCCAGCAGCCAGGGGAGGGCTGGGGGCTACACCTTC.

The table lists this clone with a few counts. This chain connects TRBV9 to TRBJ2-7; a possible D gene is TRBD2 (6 bases). The CDR3 consists of 15 residues. Germline V gives CDR1 SGDLS, CDR2 YYNGEE. The V end was cut by 0 bases, the J end by 3 bases, with 13 bases between. The CDR3 here is CASSVDGGRNYEQYF. The CDR3 bases are TGTGCCAGCAGCGTAGATGGTGGGAGGAACTACGAGCAGTACTTC.

This clone was observed a handful of times. This rearrangement joins TRBV5-1 to TRBJ2-1, with 10 bases lining up with TRBD1. Germline lookup yields CDR1 SGHRS and CDR2 YFSETQ. J lost 8 bases, V lost 2 bases, and 7 bases had no gene match. The CDR3 is 15 residues long. Here the CDR3 reads CASSFGTGEGDEQFF. DNA of the CDR3: TGCGCCAGCAGCTTCGGGACAGGGGAGGGCGATGAGCAGTTCTTC.

This clone was detected once. The chain recombines TRBV5-4 with TRBJ2-7; 9 bases fit TRBD1. V was clipped by 4 bases and J by 2 bases; unmatched bases: 4. The V gene's germline CDR1 is SGHNT and CDR2 YYREEE (reference sequence). The CDR3 contains 14 residues. CDR3 residues: CASSPRDRAYEQYF. Here the CDR3 DNA reads TGTGCCAGCAGCCCCCGGGACAGGGCCTACGAGCAGTACTTC.

This chain links TRBV14 with TRBJ2-3, with 7 nucleotides matching TRBD1. The CDR3 loop spans 15 amino acids. Germline CDR1 and CDR2: SGHDN and FVKESK. Unmatched junction bases numbered 3, after V lost 3 bases and J lost 0 bases. The CDR3 sequence is CASSQGQLSTDTQYF. CDR3 DNA: TGTGCCAGCAGCCAGGGACAGTTGAGCACAGATACGCAGTATTTT.

The chain recombines TRBV28 with TRBJ1-5; D is undetermined. Germline CDR1 is MDHEN and CDR2 is SYDVKM. Trimming shortened V by 5 bases and J by 2 bases, and 19 bases separated the two germline ends. CDR3 length equals 17 residues. The DNA of the CDR3 is TGTGCCAGCAGTCAAGTACGCGGGCGAGGCGGCAATCAGCCCCAGCATTTT. Its translation: CASSQVRGRGGNQPQHF.

The CDR3 spells CASSQDSGPTVKEQYF. CDR3 DNA sequence: TGCGCCAGCAGCCAAGACTCAGGCCCCACCGTGAAAGAGCAGTACTTC. The chain links TRBV4-3 to TRBJ2-7, with D uncertain. Germline loops: CDR1 LGHNA, CDR2 YSLEER. Trimming took 0 bases from V and 7 from J, leaving 19 bases between them. This CDR3 region has 16 residues.

V usage is TRBV24-1 and J usage is TRBJ2-2; 7 positions agree with TRBD2. Per germline, CDR1 KGHDR and CDR2 SFDVKD. Trimming at V came to 3 bases and at J to 6 bases, leaving 0 bases not matched to a gene. The CDR3 length is 13 residues. The chain's CDR3 is CATSDRGAGELFF. The CDR3 DNA sequence: TGTGCCACCAGTGATCGGGGGGCCGGGGAGCTGTTTTTT.

This clone was counted a few times. The chain is built from TRBV27 and TRBJ2-1; TRBD1 aligns across 9 bases. The V and J ends lost 6 bases and 2 bases, in that order; junction bases with no gene match: 2. The germline gives CDR1 MNHEY, CDR2 SMNVEV (reference sequence). The CDR3 runs 14 residues. The CDR3 here is CASSTGGAYNEQFF. CDR3 sequence (DNA): TGTGCCAGCAGCACAGGGGGCGCCTACAATGAGCAGTTCTTC.

This sequence joins TRBV6-2 or TRBV6-3 and TRBJ1-5; 7 bases fit TRBD1. The germline CDR1 and CDR2 sequences are MNHEY and SVGEGT. This CDR3 is built from 15 residues. V shed 1 base, J shed 4 bases, and the junction held 4 bases outside the gene matches. As DNA, the CDR3 is TGTGCCAGCAGTTACTGGGGGACAGAAAATCAGCCCCAGCATTTT. This gives the protein CASSYWGTENQPQHF.

This clone was counted between two and nine times. V usage is TRBV28 and J usage is TRBJ2-1; the match to TRBD2 covers 7 bases. CDR3 length: 16 residues. The germline gives CDR1 MDHEN, CDR2 SYDVKM. With 3 bases clipped from V and 0 bases from J, the junction kept 5 bases outside the gene matches. In nucleotides, the CDR3 is TGTGCCAGCAGTTTGTATGGCGGGAGCTCCTACAATGAGCAGTTCTTC. Translation gives CASSLYGGSSYNEQFF.

This chain links TRBV11-2 with TRBJ1-4; no clear D gene. This CDR3 spans 16 amino acids. V dropped 4 bases and J dropped 5 bases, with 17 bases sitting between them. CDR1 SGHAT and CDR2 FQNNGV come from the germline V gene. The CDR3, as DNA: TGTGCCAGCAGCTGGTCCCATGTGTCACGGAATGAAAAACTGTTTTTT. Its protein is CASSWSHVSRNEKLFF. The full variable domain, completed using reference TRBV11-2 and TRBJ1-4, is EAGVAQSPRYKIIEKRQSVAFWCNPISGHATLYWYQQILGQGPKLLIQFQNNGVVDDSQLPKDRFSAERLKGVDSTLKIQPAKLEDSAVYLCASSWSHVSRNEKLFFGSGTQLSVL.

This chain joins TRBV27 and TRBJ2-1; TRBD1 agrees at 8 bases. CDR1 and CDR2 (germline): MNHEY, SMNVEV (reference sequence). The V and J ends lost 5 bases and 1 base, in that order; junction bases with no gene match: 13. The CDR3 has 18 residues. For the CDR3, the DNA is TGTGCCAGCAGTCAGCCTATGACAGGGGCTTTTTCCTACAATGAGCAGTTCTTC. It codes for CASSQPMTGAFSYNEQFF.

The chain joins TRBV4-1 to TRBJ2-7; D is possibly TRBD2 (5 bases). Germline V CDR1 and CDR2: MGHRA, YSYEKL. The CDR3 contains 12 residues. The CDR3 here is CANRVGSYEQYF. CDR3 sequence (DNA): TGCGCAAACCGAGTAGGGAGCTACGAGCAGTACTTC.

The V call is TRBV3-1 (or the pseudogene TRBV3-2), the J call TRBJ1-6, with D tentatively TRBD1 (6 bases). Germline CDR1 LGHDT, CDR2 YNNKEL (reference sequence). The CDR3 has 13 amino acids. Trimming removed 4 bases at V and 10 bases at J, with 11 bases between. DNA of the CDR3: TGTGCCAGCAGCCTTACAGGGACCTCACCCCTCCACTTT. Translated: CASSLTGTSPLHF.

The V and J genes are TRBV5-5 and TRBJ1-6; D is possibly TRBD1 (5 bases). The germline V gene encodes CDR1 SGHKS and CDR2 YYEKEE (reference sequence). V lost 1 base and J lost 7, with 9 bases in between. The CDR3 is 14 amino acids. CDR3 nucleotide sequence: TGTGCCAGCAGCTTGTACGGGGGGAATTCACCCCTCCACTTT. Amino acid sequence: CASSLYGGNSPLHF.

The chain joins TRBV19 to TRBJ1-3; D is uncertain. The V end was cut by 4 bases, the J end by 1 base, with 2 bases between. The germline V gene encodes CDR1 LNHDA and CDR2 SQIVND (reference sequence). The CDR3 runs 12 residues. The CDR3 sequence: CASSTSGNTIYF. For the CDR3, the DNA is TGTGCCAGTAGTACGTCTGGAAACACCATATATTTT.

CDR3 sequence reads: CASRSWAGDTEAFF. DNA of the CDR3: TGTGCCAGCCGATCATGGGCAGGGGACACTGAAGCTTTCTTT. The chain combines TRBV28 with TRBJ1-1; a possible D gene is TRBD1 (6 bases). The CDR3 has 14 residues. Trimming cost V 8 bases and J 3 bases, with 16 bases left between them. Looked up from germline, CDR1 is MDHEN and CDR2 is SYDVKM.

The J gene is TRBJ2-3, the V gene TRBV3-1 (or the pseudogene TRBV3-2), with 10 positions matching TRBD1. The CDR3 consists of 14 residues. The germline gives CDR1 LGHDT, CDR2 YNNKEL (reference sequence). V shed 1 base, J shed 9 bases, and the junction held 4 bases outside the gene matches. CDR3 coding DNA: TGTGCCAGCAGCCAAGTCCGACAGGGGGCGACGCAGTATTTT. It yields the protein CASSQVRQGATQYF.

The gene calls are TRBV28 and TRBJ2-7, with TRBD2 as a possible D gene (5 bases). The CDR3 loop spans 12 amino acids. Germline CDR1 is MDHEN and CDR2 is SYDVKM. V lost 3 bases and J 9 bases, leaving 12 bases between the germline ends. CDR3 DNA sequence: TGTGCCAGCAGTTTCGAGGGAAGAATGCAGTACTTC. Its protein is CASSFEGRMQYF.

The chain recombines TRBV3-1 (or the pseudogene TRBV3-2) with TRBJ2-6, with a possible D match to TRBD1 (6 bases). V was clipped by 6 bases and J by 4 bases, with 16 bases between them. Germline V gene lookup returns CDR1 LGHDT and CDR2 YNNKEL (reference sequence). The CDR3 spans 16 residues. CDR3 sequence (DNA): TGTGCCAGCAGTCGCAGCACCGGGACAGGGGCCAACGTCCTGACTTTC. As protein: CASSRSTGTGANVLTF.

J is TRBJ1-3 and V is TRBV6-5; D remains ambiguous. V lost 6 bases, J lost 2 bases, and 14 bases lay in between. Germline V gene sequence: CDR1 MNHEY, CDR2 SVGAGI. This CDR3 comprises 15 residues. CDR3: CASRRTKAPGNTIYF. Written as DNA, the CDR3 is TGTGCCAGCAGGCGGACTAAGGCTCCTGGAAACACCATATATTTT.

The chain employs TRBV4-3 and TRBJ2-7; the match to TRBD1 covers 10 bases. Germline CDR1 and CDR2: LGHNA and YSLEER. V was pared by 5 bases and J by 3 bases, with 4 bases of the junction left unmatched. This CDR3 contains 14 residues. The CDR3 loop reads CASSSRTGGYEQYF. The CDR3 coding sequence is TGCGCCAGCAGCTCCCGGACAGGGGGCTACGAGCAGTACTTC.

This chain joins TRBV11-2 and TRBJ2-7, with 8 bases fitting TRBD2. V was clipped by 5 bases and J by 0 bases; unmatched bases: 6. This CDR3 comprises 15 residues. Germline V gives CDR1 SGHAT, CDR2 FQNNGV. CDR3 DNA sequence: TGTGCCAGCAGCCCGGGGGGGACGAGCTCCTACGAGCAGTACTTC. It specifies CASSPGGTSSYEQYF.

This chain connects TRBV5-1 to TRBJ1-1; the match to TRBD1 covers 9 bases. The CDR3 covers 14 residues. In germline, CDR1 is SGHRS, CDR2 YFSETQ. The junction had 4 bases not matched to a gene; V was cut back by 7 bases and J by 0 bases. CDR3 sequence: CASGTGRMNTEAFF. For the CDR3, the DNA is TGCGCCAGCGGGACAGGGCGGATGAACACTGAAGCTTTCTTT.

J is TRBJ1-4 and V is TRBV7-2; 8 bases align to TRBD1. The CDR3 has 14 residues. V shed 6 bases and J 7 bases; nucleotides not matched to a gene: 7. Germline CDR1 SGHTA, CDR2 FQGNSA. CDR3 DNA sequence: TGTGCCAGCAGTTCCGACAGGGGTGCTGAAAAACTGTTTTTT. It specifies CASSSDRGAEKLFF.